The 18 T cell receptor beta chains below all came from one sample that was sequenced in a study of T cell responses to AZD1222 COVID-19 vaccine. Repertoires were generated with immunoSEQ multiplex PCR, while TCRdb's copy carries only in-frame clones and drops some. There are tens of thousands of clones in the sample; more than 75% occur only once, and 12% lies in the top ten. The specimen was peripheral blood, collected 28 days after the second AZD1222 dose. The receptors were sampled from an adult who received the AZD1222 COVID-19 vaccine.

The chain is built from TRBV4-1 and TRBJ1-4; 8 nucleotides agree with TRBD1. Germline CDR1 is MGHRA and CDR2 is YSYEKL. The CDR3 is 17 amino acids. V shed 1 base, J shed 7 bases, and the junction held 11 bases outside the gene matches. In DNA, the CDR3 is TGCGCCAGCAGCCAAGGAGGGAAGGGACAGGCGCGTGAAAAACTGTTTTTT. Its translation is CASSQGGKGQAREKLFF.

The CDR3 DNA sequence: TGTGCCAGCAGCCTGCGGGTATACTCCTACAATGAGCAGTTCTTC. This translates into CASSLRVYSYNEQFF. The chain is built from TRBV7-2 and TRBJ2-1; D is perhaps TRBD2 (5 bases). V lost 5 bases and J 0 bases, leaving 11 bases between the germline ends. CDR3 length: 15 amino acids. Germline lookup yields CDR1 SGHTA and CDR2 FQGNSA.

This clone has only a few counts. The chain combines TRBV19 with TRBJ1-1; D is ambiguous. The germline V gene has CDR1 LNHDA and CDR2 SQIVND (reference sequence). CDR3 size: 13 residues. Trimming left V 3 bases short and J 3 bases short, with 8 bases between. In DNA, the CDR3 is TGTGCCAGTAGTATTAAGGGATACACTGAAGCTTTCTTT. This translates into CASSIKGYTEAFF.

This chain connects TRBV11-2 to TRBJ1-1; TRBD1 agrees at 9 bases. Germline assignment: CDR1 SGHAT and CDR2 FQNNGV. The CDR3 totals 13 residues. Trimming took 6 bases from V and 3 from J; bases not matched to a gene: 2. The CDR3 coding sequence is TGTGCCAGCAGGGACAGGGGAGACACTGAAGCTTTCTTT. Its protein is CASRDRGDTEAFF.

V is TRBV5-6 and J is TRBJ1-1; TRBD1 might be the D (5 bases). The CDR3 length is 13 residues. The V and J ends lost 5 bases and 4 bases respectively, with 12 bases between them. Germline V gene data show CDR1 as SGHDT and CDR2 as YYEEEE. The CDR3 reads CASRLMGGTEAFF. The CDR3 DNA reads as TGTGCCAGCAGGTTAATGGGGGGCACTGAAGCTTTCTTT.

V gene TRBV7-9 combines with J gene TRBJ2-3; the D gene is possibly TRBD1 (6 bases). V gave up 6 bases and J gave up 3 bases, with 10 bases separating them. Germline CDR1 is SEHNR and CDR2 is FQNEAQ (reference sequence). The CDR3 is 13 amino acids. The CDR3 sequence is CASSPQGTDTQYF. CDR3 coding DNA: TGTGCCAGCAGTCCCCAGGGGACAGATACGCAGTATTTT.

The chain uses TRBV5-6 and TRBJ1-1; the match to TRBD1 covers 11 bases. V gave up 5 bases and J gave up 4 bases; unmatched junction bases: 16. The CDR3 contains 18 residues. CDR1 is SGHDT, CDR2 YYEEEE, per germline. As DNA, the CDR3 is TGTGCCAGCAGACCCGGGGGGACAGGGGGATATTACGGCACTGAAGCTTTCTTT. Translated: CASRPGGTGGYYGTEAFF.

V and J are TRBV27 and TRBJ1-2; 10 nucleotides align to TRBD1. CDR3 length equals 17 residues. V dropped 1 base and J dropped 4; count of bases not matched to a gene: 9. CDR1 and CDR2 from the germline V gene are MNHEY and SMNVEV (reference sequence). DNA of the CDR3: TGTGCCAGCAGTTTATACGGGACAGGGGCCCTTCTCTATGGCTACACCTTC. It specifies CASSLYGTGALLYGYTF.

This chain connects TRBV5-8 to TRBJ1-4, with 7 bases that match TRBD1. Germline lookup yields CDR1 SGHTS and CDR2 YDEGEE. This CDR3 region has 15 residues. V lost 1 base to trimming and J lost 7 bases; unmatched junction nucleotides: 7. CDR3 coding DNA: TGTGCCAGCAGCTTGTTCACAGGGGTGGTTGAAAAACTGTTTTTT. This gives the protein CASSLFTGVVEKLFF.

The chain is built from TRBV5-6 and TRBJ1-2, with TRBD1 as a possible D gene (6 bases). This CDR3 spans 14 amino acids. Germline V lookup: CDR1 SGHDT, CDR2 YYEEEE. The V end lost 2 bases, the J end lost 5 bases, and 13 bases lay between the germline ends. CDR3 sequence: CASSLTAGVYGYTF. In DNA, the CDR3 is TGTGCCAGCAGCTTAACGGCAGGGGTATATGGCTACACCTTC. Variable domain in full (rest from reference TRBV5-6 and TRBJ1-2): DAGVTQSPTHLIKTRGQQVTLRCSPKSGHDTVSWYQQALGQGPQFIFQYYEEEERQRGNFPDRFSGHQFPNYSSELNVNALLLGDSALYLCASSLTAGVYGYTFGSGTRLTVV.

The chain carries TRBV11-3 and TRBJ2-3, with TRBD2 matching over 8 bases. V was clipped by 0 bases and J by 2 bases; unmatched bases: 10. The length of the CDR3 is 18 residues. Germline values: CDR1 SGHNT, CDR2 YENEEA. The CDR3 DNA reads TGTGCCAGCAGCTTAGATTACGGCGGGGGGCTCCTCACAGATACGCAGTATTTT. This gives the protein CASSLDYGGGLLTDTQYF. Combining the CDR3 with reference TRBV11-3 and TRBJ2-3 gives the whole variable domain EAGVVQSPRYKIIEKKQPVAFWCNPISGHNTLYWYLQNLGQGPELLIRYENEEAVDDSQLPKDRFSAERLKGVDSTLKIQPAELGDSAVYLCASSLDYGGGLLTDTQYFGPGTRLTVL.

This chain joins TRBV6-5 and TRBJ2-5; D is perhaps TRBD1 (5 bases). CDR1 and CDR2 (germline): MNHEY, SVGAGI. This CDR3 has 14 residues. Trimming cost V 5 bases and J 2 bases, with 12 bases left between them. The DNA of the CDR3 is TGTGCCAGCAGTCTTAGCAGGGTTCAAGAGACCCAGTACTTC. The encoded protein is CASSLSRVQETQYF.

The rearrangement links TRBV7-3 to TRBJ2-5; tentatively, D is TRBD2 (6 bases). Between the trimmed V and J ends, which lost 5 bases and 5 bases, there was a span of 18 bases. Germline CDR1 reads SGHTA; CDR2 reads FQGTGA. The CDR3 has 15 residues. Here the CDR3 DNA reads TGTGCCAGCAGCAAAGGGACTCAGAGGTCGGAGACCCAGTACTTC. Translation gives CASSKGTQRSETQYF.

This rearrangement joins TRBV12-5 to TRBJ1-5, with 7 bases matching TRBD1. After removal of 3 bases from V and 9 bases from J, the junction contained 20 bases not matched to a gene. In germline, CDR1 is LGHNT, CDR2 FRNRAP. The CDR3 contains 18 residues. The CDR3 DNA reads TGTGCTAGTGGTTTTTCCCCCCGCGGACAGGCGCCCAATTTGCCCCAGCATTTT. Translating it yields CASGFSPRGQAPNLPQHF.

The chain has TRBV19 and TRBJ2-7; TRBD1 aligns across 9 bases. The CDR3 contains 15 residues. V trimming: 5 bases; J trimming: 4 bases; junction bases outside the gene matches: 9. Germline V lookup: CDR1 LNHDA, CDR2 SQIVND (reference sequence). The CDR3 region is CASSPGQGPLYEQYF. The CDR3 DNA reads TGTGCCAGTAGTCCGGGACAGGGCCCTCTTTACGAGCAGTACTTC.

The chain uses TRBV5-1 and TRBJ2-3; perhaps TRBD2 as D (7 bases). There are 14 residues in the CDR3. Per the germline V gene, CDR1 is SGHRS and CDR2 is YFSETQ. The V end lost 5 bases, the J end lost 2 bases, and 12 bases lay between the germline ends. The CDR3 DNA follows: TGCGCCAGCAGGGACAGCGGGATCACAGATACGCAGTATTTT. It codes for CASRDSGITDTQYF.

CDR3 region: CASSARGGGEDTQYF. The DNA for the CDR3 is TGTGCCAGCAGCGCCCGGGGCGGGGGGGAAGATACGCAGTATTTT. This chain connects TRBV9 to TRBJ2-3; 9 bases align to TRBD2. J was trimmed by 5 bases and V by 3 bases; bases with no gene match: 7. The CDR3 is 15 amino acids. Germline CDR1 SGDLS, CDR2 YYNGEE.

The chain links TRBV15 to TRBJ2-5, with TRBD1 matching over 11 bases. From germline, CDR1 is LNHNV and CDR2 YYDKDF (reference sequence). The CDR3 contains 15 residues. Trimming took 4 bases from V and 5 from J; bases not matched to a gene: 6. The CDR3 loop reads CATSTPGTGGETQYF. CDR3 coding DNA: TGTGCCACCAGCACCCCCGGGACAGGGGGGGAGACCCAGTACTTC.